These T cell receptor beta chains were read from a single sample in a study of patients and donors after allogeneic stem cell transplantation. In TCRdb, the RT-PCR reads were re-called with MiXCR into one record per CDR3 protein. The table lists 80,000 to 90,000 distinct CDR3 sequences, around 48% of them singletons. Sequenced input: blood, either unsorted or a sorted T cell fraction (not recorded which). These receptors were taken from a human donor who was either an allogeneic HSCT recipient or a stem cell or donor lymphocyte infusion donor (not recorded which). It is not recorded whose cells these are; they may come from a transplant donor. Both conserved end residues are part of each CDR3. The D gene is left open where the match is weak. Clone sizes are given selectively: once, few, many, or a class where the clone is expanded.

j_call d_call clone_size v_call cdr3_length cdr3_aa cdr3_nt
TRBJ1-2 - - TRBV7-6 17 CASSLDSPGRIIYGYTF TGTGCCAGCAGCTTAGATTCTCCCGGGCGGATAATCTATGGCTACACCTTC
TRBJ1-4 - few TRBV27 14 CASRPRGGNEKLFF TGTGCCAGCAGACCGAGGGGAGGTAATGAAAAACTGTTTTTT
TRBJ1-2 TRBD1 - TRBV4-1 16 CASSLMIGTANYGYTF TGCGCCAGCAGCCTAATGATCGGGACAGCTAACTATGGCTACACCTTC
TRBJ2-7 TRBD1 - TRBV20-1 13 CSARTGASYEQYF TGCAGTGCTAGGACAGGGGCCTCCTACGAGCAGTACTTC
TRBJ1-1 - - TRBV4-3 16 CASSSLLGPLNTEAFF TGCGCCAGCAGCTCCCTTCTCGGACCCTTGAACACTGAAGCTTTCTTT
TRBJ1-5 - many TRBV6-5 15 CASSSTTGVDQPQHF TGTGCCAGCAGTTCCACGACAGGAGTCGATCAGCCCCAGCATTTT
TRBJ2-7 TRBD1 - TRBV20-1 12 CSARTGNYEQYF TGCAGTGCCCGGACAGGAAATTACGAGCAGTACTTC
TRBJ1-1 - few TRBV10-3 15 CAISELSQGNTEAFF TGTGCCATCAGTGAGCTCAGCCAGGGGAACACTGAAGCTTTCTTT
TRBJ1-1 - few TRBV15 15 CATSRAKGVITEAFF TGTGCCACCAGCAGAGCCAAGGGAGTGATCACTGAAGCTTTCTTT
TRBJ1-1 TRBD1 few TRBV20-1 14 CSARVRTGNTEAFF TGCAGTGCTAGAGTCAGGACAGGGAACACTGAAGCTTTCTTT
TRBJ2-3 - - TRBV4-3 18 CASSLLPRGRRITDTQYF TGCGCCAGCAGCCTTCTACCTAGGGGTCGGCGGATCACAGATACGCAGTATTTT
TRBJ2-2 - few TRBV11-2 12 CASSTSSGELFF TGTGCCAGCAGTACTAGCTCCGGGGAGCTGTTTTTT
TRBJ1-2 - few TRBV12-3/TRBV12-4 14 CASIPDAGEAGYTF TGTGCCAGCATCCCCGATGCAGGGGAAGCTGGCTACACCTTC
TRBJ1-1 - once TRBV5-1 16 CASISIGASMNTEAFF TGCGCCAGCATCTCAATAGGGGCCTCTATGAACACTGAAGCTTTCTTT
TRBJ1-4 - - TRBV5-1 18 CASSLASGTTATNEKLFF TGCGCCAGCAGCTTGGCTTCCGGGACAACAGCAACTAATGAAAAACTGTTTTTT
TRBJ1-1 - - TRBV29-1 15 CSVLVAGRRNTEAFF TGCAGCGTGTTGGTAGCAGGGAGGAGGAACACTGAAGCTTTCTTT
TRBJ2-5 TRBD2 few TRBV28 15 CASSSTSGLVETQYF TGTGCCAGCAGTTCGACGTCGGGACTAGTCGAGACCCAGTACTTC
TRBJ1-3 - - TRBV19 14 CASRPGYSGNTIYF TGTGCCAGTAGGCCAGGCTACTCTGGAAACACCATATATTTT
TRBJ1-5 - few TRBV9 12 CASSVLGQPQHF TGTGCCAGCAGCGTATTGGGTCAGCCCCAGCATTTT
TRBJ1-5 - few TRBV29-1 13 CSVEGQEGQPQHF TGCAGCGTTGAAGGGCAGGAGGGACAGCCCCAGCATTTT
TRBJ1-1 - - TRBV18 13 CASSPSGDTEAFF TGTGCCAGCTCACCGTCGGGCGACACTGAAGCTTTCTTT
TRBJ2-1 - - TRBV5-1 15 CASSLGHATRDEQFF TGCGCCAGCAGCTTAGGTCACGCGACTAGGGATGAGCAGTTCTTC
TRBJ1-1 TRBD1 few TRBV20-1 15 CSARHDRDLNTEAFF TGCAGTGCTAGACACGACAGGGACTTGAACACTGAAGCTTTCTTT
TRBJ1-6 - - TRBV20-1 15 CSARAQSSYNSPLHF TGCAGTGCTAGAGCACAGAGCTCCTATAATTCACCCCTCCACTTT
TRBJ1-5 - - TRBV20-1 12 CSARAINQPQHF TGCAGTGCTAGAGCCATCAATCAGCCCCAGCATTTT
TRBJ2-7 TRBD1 once TRBV9 15 CASSPIPGTVSEQYF TGTGCCAGCAGCCCTATTCCCGGGACAGTTAGCGAGCAGTACTTC
TRBJ1-5 - - TRBV7-2 15 CASSPGIYSNQPQHF TGTGCCAGCAGTCCCGGGATTTATAGCAATCAGCCCCAGCATTTT
TRBJ1-1 - few TRBV27 13 CASRQQGDTEAFF TGTGCCAGCAGGCAGCAGGGAGATACTGAAGCTTTCTTT
TRBJ1-1 - few TRBV28 14 CASSLSGEGAEAFF TGTGCCAGCAGTTTATCTGGGGAAGGGGCTGAAGCTTTCTTT
TRBJ1-4 TRBD1 - TRBV6-5 16 CASSFDPGQGREKLFF TGTGCCAGCAGTTTTGACCCGGGACAGGGGAGAGAAAAACTGTTTTTT
TRBJ2-3 - - TRBV7-3 14 CASSFGGERDTQYF TGTGCCAGCAGCTTCGGGGGAGAGCGGGATACGCAGTATTTT
TRBJ2-7 - - TRBV5-1 14 CASSPENRPYEQYF TGCGCCAGCAGCCCGGAGAACCGGCCTTACGAGCAGTACTTC
TRBJ1-1 TRBD1 - TRBV5-1 16 CASSPPGQGVNTEAFF TGCGCCAGCAGCCCCCCGGGACAGGGCGTGAACACTGAAGCTTTCTTT
TRBJ2-1 TRBD2 once TRBV7-3 14 CASSLTGDYLEQFF TGTGCCAGCAGCTTAACGGGGGACTATCTTGAGCAGTTCTTC
TRBJ1-1 - - TRBV7-3 11 CASRLGTEAFF TGTGCCAGCAGGTTAGGCACTGAAGCTTTCTTT
TRBJ2-7 - - TRBV3-1 16 CASSHRLGAGGYEQYF TGTGCCAGCAGCCACCGACTCGGGGCGGGTGGCTACGAGCAGTACTTC
TRBJ1-5 - - TRBV7-9 12 CASSLGGVPQHF TGTGCCAGCAGCTTAGGAGGAGTGCCCCAGCATTTT
TRBJ2-3 - - TRBV28 16 CASSPSDSYSTDTQYF TGTGCCAGCAGTCCCTCGGACAGTTATAGCACAGATACGCAGTATTTT